This T cell receptor beta chain was documented in a study of blood T cell repertoires in COVID-19. Study overall: The United States, Italy and Spain provided the acute and convalescent COVID-19 samples. The cDNA or gDNA used as material had been derived from T cells, B-cell-depleted T cells, or PBMCs.

In the authors' workflow: Amplified reference gene primers provided the basis for estimating nucleated cell counts. TCRdb's copy holds only in-frame clones and misses some; the assay was immunoSEQ multiplex PCR. V and J calls and clone size follow that table, whereas D and trimming were derived from the DNA. The sample lists 200,000 to 250,000 clones, 75% to 85% occurring once. The CDR3 runs 15 residues. V shed 4 bases and J shed 1 base, with 13 bases lying between them. Germline V gene data show CDR1 as KGHSH and CDR2 as LQKENI. Seattle patient enrollment occurred during active infection, with longitudinal follow-up thereafter.

The TCR comes from a woman in her seventies with COVID-19, enrolled during active disease. The rearrangement joins TRBV18 to TRBJ1-1, with D tentatively TRBD1 (6 bases). Sequencing was done on a sample of peripheral blood. The CDR3 loop is CASSQGQIPNTEAFF. CDR3 nucleotide sequence: TGTGCCAGCTCACAAGGACAGATCCCGAACACTGAAGCTTTCTTT.